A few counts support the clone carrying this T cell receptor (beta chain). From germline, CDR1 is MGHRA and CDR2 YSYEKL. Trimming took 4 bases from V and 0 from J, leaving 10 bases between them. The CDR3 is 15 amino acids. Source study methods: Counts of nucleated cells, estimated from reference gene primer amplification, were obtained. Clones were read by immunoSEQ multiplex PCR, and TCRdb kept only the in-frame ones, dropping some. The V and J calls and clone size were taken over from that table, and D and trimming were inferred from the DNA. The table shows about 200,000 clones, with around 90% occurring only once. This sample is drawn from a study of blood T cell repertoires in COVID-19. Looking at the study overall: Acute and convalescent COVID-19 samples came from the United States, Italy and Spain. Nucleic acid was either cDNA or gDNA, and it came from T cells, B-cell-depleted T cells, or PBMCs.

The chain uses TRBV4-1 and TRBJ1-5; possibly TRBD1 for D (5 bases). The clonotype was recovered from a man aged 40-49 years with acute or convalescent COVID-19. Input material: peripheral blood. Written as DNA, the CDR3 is TGCGCCAGCAGCCCGACAGCTTATAGCAATCAGCCCCAGCATTTT. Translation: CASSPTAYSNQPQHF.